Below are 26 T cell receptor beta chains sequenced from a single sample in a study of control samples from healthy donors and cancer patients. Libraries were prepared by immunoSEQ multiplex PCR; TCRdb keeps only in-frame clonotypes and omits some of them. This sample has about 58,000 clones, with roughly 94% found just once. Source material: blood. These receptors came from a young man in good health.

This chain uses TRBV5-4 with TRBJ2-3, with D unresolved. V was pared by 0 bases and J by 0 bases, with 8 bases between. This CDR3 contains 15 residues. The germline V gene has CDR1 SGHNT and CDR2 YYREEE (reference sequence). CDR3 amino acids: CASSLDSFSTDTQYF. The CDR3 coding sequence is TGTGCCAGCAGCTTGGACAGCTTTAGCACAGATACGCAGTATTTT.

The chain is built from TRBV11-2 and TRBJ1-5; D unresolved. CDR1 SGHAT and CDR2 FQNNGV come from the germline V gene. The CDR3 loop spans 15 amino acids. Trimming cost V 2 bases and J 0 bases, with 8 bases left between them. In nucleotides, the CDR3 is TGTGCCAGCAGCTTATCATCGTATAGCAATCAGCCCCAGCATTTT. Translation gives CASSLSSYSNQPQHF.

The chain's CDR3 is CASSQDIMKTQYF. CDR3 in DNA: TGTGCCAGCAGCCAAGACATTATGAAGACCCAGTACTTC. The chain combines TRBV4-2 with TRBJ2-5; no reliable D call. V lost 0 bases and J lost 6, with 8 bases in between. Germline V gene data show CDR1 as LGHNA and CDR2 as YNFKEQ. This CDR3 spans 13 amino acids.

This chain links TRBV19 with TRBJ1-1, with D unresolved. The V end was cut by 7 bases, the J end by 4 bases, with 16 bases between. The CDR3 has 14 residues. From germline, CDR1 is LNHDA and CDR2 SQIVND (reference sequence). CDR3 nucleotides: TGTGCCAGTATTGCGGGGTTCCGAGCCACTGAAGCTTTCTTT. It encodes CASIAGFRATEAFF.

The V and J genes are TRBV27 and TRBJ2-3, with D unclear. Germline CDR1 is MNHEY and CDR2 is SMNVEV (reference sequence). The CDR3 extends over 11 amino acids. V gave up 4 bases and J gave up 8 bases, with 7 bases separating them. CDR3 coding DNA: TGTGCCAGCAGTTGGCAGGCTACGCAGTATTTT. Encoded protein: CASSWQATQYF.

The chain has TRBV11-2 and TRBJ2-3; D is uncertain. CDR1 and CDR2 (germline): SGHAT, FQNNGV. V was clipped by 1 base and J by 2 bases, with 19 bases between them. The CDR3 extends over 18 amino acids. The CDR3 DNA reads as TGTGCCAGCAGCTTAGGGGTAGCCCCACAGTTAAACACAGATACGCAGTATTTT. It codes for CASSLGVAPQLNTDTQYF.

This chain uses TRBV7-2 with TRBJ2-2; 9 bases line up with TRBD2. The germline V gene has CDR1 SGHTA and CDR2 FQGNSA. CDR3 length equals 15 residues. Trimming took 1 base from V and 7 from J; bases not matched to a gene: 4. This CDR3 reads CASSLGGREVGELFF. The CDR3 DNA follows: TGTGCCAGCAGCTTAGGCGGGAGGGAGGTCGGGGAGCTGTTTTTT. The entire variable domain, with the rest obtained from reference TRBV7-2 and TRBJ2-2, is as follows: GAGVSQSPSNKVTEKGKDVELRCDPISGHTALYWYRQSLGQGLEFLIYFQGNSAPDKSGLPSDRFSAERTGGSVSTLTIQRTQQEDSAVYLCASSLGGREVGELFFGEGSRLTVL.

This clone was seen once. The chain has TRBV18 and TRBJ2-1; tentative D call: TRBD2 (6 bases). Trimming took off 8 bases at V and 3 bases at J, with 8 bases between the two ends. Germline CDR1 KGHSH, CDR2 LQKENI. The CDR3 is 12 residues long. The CDR3 nucleotides read TGTGCCAGCGGAGGGAACTACAATGAGCAGTTCTTC. This codes for CASGGNYNEQFF.

This chain connects TRBV25-1 to TRBJ2-5; no clear D gene. This CDR3 contains 14 residues. Germline CDR1 is MGHDK and CDR2 is SYGVNS. V dropped 2 bases and J dropped 1 base, with 8 bases sitting between them. CDR3 nucleotides: TGTGCCAGCAGTGAAGCCCAAATCCAAGAGACCCAGTACTTC. Translating it yields CASSEAQIQETQYF. Looking up the rest from reference TRBV25-1 and TRBJ2-5 gives the full variable domain: EADIYQTPRYLVIGTGKKITLECSQTMGHDKMYWYQQDPGMELHLIHYSYGVNSTEKGDLSSESTVSRIRTEHFPLTLESARPSHTSQYLCASSEAQIQETQYFGPGTRLLVL.

The chain carries TRBV25-1 and TRBJ1-1, with D hard to call. Trimming pared 7 bases from V and 2 bases from J, leaving 8 bases between. Germline V gives CDR1 MGHDK, CDR2 SYGVNS. The CDR3 is made up of 12 amino acids. CDR3 loop: CASIGDNTEAFF. DNA of the CDR3: TGTGCCAGCATCGGGGATAACACTGAAGCTTTCTTT.

The V gene is TRBV7-2, the J gene TRBJ2-3; D is uncertain. Germline V lookup: CDR1 SGHTA, CDR2 FQGNSA. CDR3 length equals 13 residues. The germline V and J ends were trimmed by 5 bases and 5 bases, with 11 bases remaining between them. The CDR3 sequence: CASSNNLGDTQYF. CDR3 sequence (DNA): TGTGCCAGCAGCAACAACCTTGGAGATACGCAGTATTTT.

The chain is built from TRBV18 and TRBJ1-2; D is possibly TRBD1 (6 bases). The CDR3 totals 16 residues. V dropped 2 bases and J dropped 2 bases, with 15 bases sitting between them. Germline CDR1 KGHSH, CDR2 LQKENI. CDR3 nucleotide sequence: TGTGCCAGCTCACCAGGGTGGACAGAGGAAAACTATGGCTACACCTTC. Translated: CASSPGWTEENYGYTF.

This chain joins TRBV5-1 and TRBJ2-3; D might be TRBD2 (5 bases). Germline loops: CDR1 SGHRS, CDR2 YFSETQ. The length of the CDR3 is 19 residues. The V end lost 2 bases, the J end lost 3 bases, and 25 bases lay between the germline ends. CDR3: CASSFPREVEGRFTDTQYF. The DNA for the CDR3 is TGCGCCAGCAGCTTCCCCCGAGAGGTCGAGGGCCGGTTTACAGATACGCAGTATTTT.

The chain carries TRBV5-1 and TRBJ2-5; 7 bases map to TRBD2. CDR1 is SGHRS and CDR2 is YFSETQ in the germline V gene. Trimming at V came to 7 bases and at J to 2 bases, leaving 8 bases not matched to a gene. The CDR3 runs to 14 residues. DNA of the CDR3: TGCGCCAGCCAGTCGGGGGGAGGGCAAGAGACCCAGTACTTC. Its protein product is CASQSGGGQETQYF.

V usage is TRBV7-8 and J usage is TRBJ2-7; D might be TRBD1 (5 bases). The germline V and J ends were trimmed by 8 bases and 0 bases, with 11 bases remaining between them. The CDR3 has 13 residues. Germline CDR1 and CDR2: SGHVS and FQNEAQ. This CDR3 reads CASGGDSSYEQYF. CDR3 nucleotide sequence: TGTGCCAGCGGCGGTGACAGCTCCTACGAGCAGTACTTC.

This chain connects TRBV5-1 to TRBJ2-3; the match to TRBD2 covers 9 bases. This CDR3 is 16 amino acids long. CDR1 is SGHRS, CDR2 YFSETQ, per germline. Germline trimming cut 0 bases from V and 3 bases from J; bases unmatched to any gene: 5. This CDR3 reads CASSLERLAGTDTQYF. CDR3 bases: TGCGCCAGCAGCTTGGAAAGGCTAGCGGGAACAGATACGCAGTATTTT.

This chain joins TRBV6-6 and TRBJ2-5; D gene ambiguous. Germline loops: CDR1 MNHNY, CDR2 SVGAGI (reference sequence). Trimming took 6 bases from V and 4 from J, leaving 9 bases between them. The CDR3 spans 12 residues. The CDR3 nucleotides read TGTGCCAGCAGCCCTGGCGGAGAGACCCAGTACTTC. Translation gives CASSPGGETQYF.

The J gene is TRBJ1-1, the V gene TRBV18; D is undetermined. Germline V gene sequence: CDR1 KGHSH, CDR2 LQKENI. The CDR3 contains 14 residues. V lost 1 base and J lost 10, with 16 bases in between. The CDR3 is CASSPQGTNHRAFF. In nucleotides, the CDR3 is TGTGCCAGCTCACCACAAGGCACAAATCACCGAGCTTTCTTT.

The chain couples TRBV5-5 to TRBJ2-3, with 8 bases aligning to TRBD2. The CDR3 covers 15 residues. The V gene end was trimmed by 4 bases and the J gene end by 0 bases; junction bases not matched to a gene: 4. CDR1 and CDR2 from the germline V gene are SGHKS and YYEKEE (reference sequence). The CDR3 is CASSPRTSSTDTQYF. In nucleotides, the CDR3 is TGTGCCAGCAGCCCGAGGACTAGCAGCACAGATACGCAGTATTTT.

The chain carries TRBV5-6 and TRBJ1-5, with 7 nucleotides matching TRBD1. V lost 0 bases, J lost 2 bases, and 5 bases stayed unmatched. The CDR3 extends over 16 amino acids. Germline V lookup: CDR1 SGHDT, CDR2 YYEEEE. This chain's CDR3 is CASSLAGQGGNQPQHF. The CDR3 region has the DNA TGTGCCAGCAGCTTGGCCGGGCAGGGGGGCAATCAGCCCCAGCATTTT. The full variable domain, in which reference TRBV5-6 and TRBJ1-5 provide the parts outside the CDR3, is DAGVTQSPTHLIKTRGQQVTLRCSPKSGHDTVSWYQQALGQGPQFIFQYYEEEERQRGNFPDRFSGHQFPNYSSELNVNALLLGDSALYLCASSLAGQGGNQPQHFGDGTRLSIL.

Here the CDR3 DNA reads TGCGCCAGCAGCCAAGATCTAGTGGGAGGGGAAAGTGAGCAGTACTTC. Protein sequence: CASSQDLVGGESEQYF. The V call is TRBV4-3, the J call TRBJ2-7, with 7 nucleotides matching TRBD2. The germline gives CDR1 LGHNA, CDR2 YSLEER. V lost 0 bases to trimming and J lost 7 bases; unmatched junction nucleotides: 12. The CDR3 is made up of 16 amino acids.

The V call is TRBV9, the J call TRBJ1-6, with D possibly matching TRBD1 (5 bases). The V end lost 0 bases, the J end lost 7 bases, and 11 bases lay between the germline ends. Germline assignment: CDR1 SGDLS and CDR2 YYNGEE. This CDR3 is 15 amino acids long. CDR3 loop: CASSVEARENSPLHF. Here the CDR3 DNA reads TGTGCCAGCAGCGTAGAGGCCAGGGAGAATTCACCCCTCCACTTT.

The CDR3 is CASSISPTNTGELFF. The CDR3 DNA follows: TGTGCCAGTAGTATTAGTCCGACGAACACCGGGGAGCTGTTTTTT. The V and J genes are TRBV19 and TRBJ2-2; D is undetermined. Trimming cost V 3 bases and J 0 bases, with 8 bases left between them. Germline loops: CDR1 LNHDA, CDR2 SQIVND (reference sequence). The CDR3 sequence is 15 residues long. The full variable domain, with the rest looked up from reference TRBV19 and TRBJ2-2, is DGGITQSPKYLFRKEGQNVTLSCEQNLNHDAMYWYRQDPGQGLRLIYYSQIVNDFQKGDIAEGYSVSREKKESFPLTVTSAQKNPTAFYLCASSISPTNTGELFFGEGSRLTVL.

V gene TRBV18 combines with J gene TRBJ1-3; D is unresolved. Germline V gives CDR1 KGHSH, CDR2 LQKENI. This CDR3 has 11 amino acids. V was trimmed by 3 bases and J by 6 bases, leaving 3 bases between them. The CDR3 loop reads CASSPENTIYF. The CDR3 coding sequence is TGTGCCAGCTCACCTGAAAACACCATATATTTT.

V and J are TRBV5-4 and TRBJ1-3; 7 bases are a match to TRBD1. CDR1 and CDR2 from the germline V gene are SGHNT and YYREEE (reference sequence). V was pared by 4 bases and J by 4 bases, with 14 bases of the junction left unmatched. The CDR3 extends over 17 amino acids. The CDR3 region has the DNA TGTGCCAGCAGCACAGCTACAGGGGCGCTTCACGGAAACACCATATATTTT. It translates to CASSTATGALHGNTIYF.

The chain combines TRBV3-1 (or the pseudogene TRBV3-2) with TRBJ1-6, with TRBD1 identical over 7 bases. Germline CDR1 LGHDT, CDR2 YNNKEL (reference sequence). The ends lost 1 base at V and 10 bases at J; junction bases unmatched: 7. The CDR3 is 15 residues long. The CDR3 sequence is CASSQVGGGESPLHF. In nucleotides, the CDR3 is TGTGCCAGCAGCCAAGTAGGAGGGGGCGAATCACCCCTCCACTTT.